Below, one TCR beta chain is given with its context. Its cognate antigen is unknown. This specimen belongs to a study of a mutant IDH1 vaccine in newly diagnosed glioma. The overall study: Eight vaccinations reached patients in weeks 1, 3, 5, 7, 11, 15, 19 and 23. Vaccines were first given 4-6 weeks after radiotherapy alone, or with temozolomide cycles.

Time point given: week 23, last vaccination. What each vaccine dose contained was 300 ug of mutant IDH1 20-mer peptide, accompanied by topical imiquimod. The CDR3 extends over 13 amino acids. CDR1 and CDR2 from the germline V gene are SEHNR and FQNEAQ (reference sequence). V was pared by 3 bases and J by 8 bases, with 11 bases between. Method: immunoSEQ multiplex PCR; TCRdb's copy keeps in-frame clones and lacks some. The sample contains some 80,000 clones, more than 80% of which appear only once. This material consisted of PBMCs, taken from a glioma patient whose treatment included an IDH1 peptide vaccine. This chain links TRBV7-9 with TRBJ2-1; TRBD2 is a possible D gene (6 bases). The origin of this receptor is a woman aged 50 to 60 with glioma. As DNA, the CDR3 is TGTGCCAGCAGCTTTGGTCCGGGGGATGAGCAGTTCTTC. Its protein product is CASSFGPGDEQFF.